A selection of T cell receptor beta chains follows, all from one sample in a study of response to subunit inactivated influenza vaccine. From the RT-PCR reads, TCRdb called clonotypes with MiXCR, one entry per CDR3 protein. Of about 570,000 distinct CDR3 sequences in the sample, around 11% are singletons; the top ten hold approximately 9.9%. These data were also reused for a study on T cells expressing NK-cell markers.

This specimen consisted of PBMCs from blood, obtained on the day of vaccination. The receptors derive from a man aged 50-60 years who received an inactivated influenza vaccine. Both conserved end residues are trimmed from each CDR3. The order of the fields is J gene, V gene, clone size, CDR3 protein. Clone size is not always given. Where it is, it says once, few, many or a class for expanded clones.

TRBJ2-5 | TRBV9 | few | ASSVGTSPETQY
TRBJ1-1 | TRBV4-1 | many | ASSQNVDRGHV
TRBJ2-7 | TRBV2 | . | ASSLGLEASEQY
TRBJ2-1 | TRBV7-2 | . | ASSLRAGDAF
TRBJ2-1 | TRBV20-1 | few | SARARASGRLYNEQF
TRBJ1-1 | TRBV4-3 | many | ASSQDLYDTEAF
TRBJ2-5 | TRBV9 | . | ASSVALREGQETQY
TRBJ2-7 | TRBV7-8 | . | ASSFARGSSEQY
TRBJ2-1 | TRBV18 | few | ASSPTGTPTYNEQF
TRBJ2-3 | TRBV10-3 | . | AISEWGGDTQY
TRBJ2-7 | TRBV28 | . | ASCRTRGPYEQY
TRBJ2-1 | TRBV2 | few | ASAAGPRYNEQF
TRBJ2-3 | TRBV5-6 | . | ASSSGGGATDTQY
TRBJ2-1 | TRBV25-1 | . | ASSEFETLAGLLNEQF
TRBJ2-7 | TRBV4-2 | . | ASSQDLGDWYEQY
TRBJ2-2 | TRBV2 | few | AVTESGELF
TRBJ2-1 | TRBV11-1 | few | ASSWREVGEQF
TRBJ2-7 | TRBV4-3 | few | ASSQDWGAEQY
TRBJ2-7 | TRBV11-2 | few | ASSLSPWRGGRYEQY
TRBJ2-1 | TRBV6-2/TRBV6-3 | many | ASSYNRGIYNEQF
TRBJ2-7 | TRBV6-2/TRBV6-3 | few | ASSYSSGAGAPN
TRBJ2-1 | TRBV12-3/TRBV12-4 | few | ASMLAGGTYNEQF
TRBJ1-5 | TRBV12-3/TRBV12-4 | . | ASRLGGFSNQPQH